In this sample, the clone carrying this T cell receptor beta chain turned up a few times. These data come from a study of shared clonotypes between healthy human individuals. About the research overall: A couple of women and a few men aged 18 to 49 served as donors. CD4 naive and CD4 memory each took three plates per donor, while CD8 naive took two and CD8 memory one.

Germline CDR1 is KGHSH and CDR2 is LQKENI. Trimming pared 4 bases from V and 5 bases from J, leaving 12 bases between. The CDR3 covers 13 residues. The authors loaded roughly 200 ng DNA, 25,000 to 30,000 T cell genomes, into sorted-subset replicate PCRs. TCRdb keeps only in-frame clones here, not all; method: immunoSEQ multiplex PCR. This repertoire shows some 680,000 clones, about three quarters found once; its top ten account for roughly 2%. The source material was memory CD4+ T cells sorted from blood. Subset denoted: CD45RA-negative fraction. The rearrangement links TRBV18 to TRBJ2-7, with D perhaps TRBD1 or TRBD2 (5 bases each). The TCR originated in a woman under 40 in good health. This chain's CDR3 is CASSLNQGDEQYF. The DNA for the CDR3 is TGTGCCAGCTCACTAAATCAGGGAGACGAGCAGTACTTC.